Below, 24 T cell receptor beta chains from the same sample are listed, as sequenced in a study of tumor-infiltrating lymphocytes in primary liver carcinoma. Total RNA (approximately 500 ng) served as template for TCR beta cDNA synthesis primed by a constant-region primer. It was through three nested multiplex PCR rounds of slightly modified ARM-PCR that TCR beta libraries arose. Two initial PCR rounds of about 11 cycles each paired TRBV1-TRBV30 forward primers with a C-beta reverse primer. TCRdb re-derived calls from the multiplex PCR reads in MiXCR, one entry per CDR3 protein. The sample carries under 200,000 distinct CDR3 sequences, over 80% recorded once. Taking about 20-31 mg of unsorted bulk tissue, the authors co-extracted RNA and DNA. Sequencing was performed on tumor tissue from primary liver carcinoma. The receptors stem from a man aged 40-49 years with primary liver carcinoma and hepatitis B virus infection.

With respect to this clonotype: A much larger clone is a single base away; this may be a read error. DNA for the CDR3: TGTGCCAACAGGATACAGGGTCAGCCCCAGCATTTT. It is translated as CANRIQGQPQHF. This sequence joins TRBV28 and TRBJ1-5, with D perhaps matching TRBD1 (6 bases). Germline CDR1 and CDR2: MDHEN and SYDVKM. Trimming stripped 10 bases from V and 6 bases from J, with 13 bases between. The CDR3 runs to 12 residues.

This clonotype was counted at least ten times. In DNA, the CDR3 is TGTGCCAGCAGCCTGTCTGGGGGGCAGGCAGATACGCAGTATTTT. This translates into CASSLSGGQADTQYF. The gene calls are TRBV7-9 and TRBJ2-3, with D possibly called TRBD1 or TRBD2 (6 bases each). The CDR3 has 15 amino acids. Germline V gives CDR1 SEHNR, CDR2 FQNEAQ (reference sequence). V lost 5 bases, J lost 4 bases, and 16 bases lay in between.

Worth noting for this clonotype: The germline gene is not matched at one end of the junction; a read error may be the cause. This chain joins TRBV14 and TRBJ1-5; D is possibly TRBD1 (5 bases). The CDR3 totals 15 residues. Germline V CDR1 and CDR2: SGHDN, FVKESK. CDR3 loop: CSSSQIGTLNQPQHF. Written as DNA, the CDR3 is TGTTCCAGCAGCCAAATTGGGACTCTCAATCAGCCCCAGCATTTT.

As for this clonotype: This could be a read error, since a much larger clone is one nucleotide away. The chain links TRBV5-1 to TRBJ2-7, with D tentatively TRBD2 (8 bases). From germline, CDR1 is SGHRS and CDR2 YFSETQ. The CDR3 sequence is 15 residues long. The CDR3 spells CAGSLVAGGTSEQYF. The CDR3 DNA is TGCGCCGGCAGCTTGGTGGCAGGGGGGACTAGCGAGCAGTACTTC.

Comments on this clonotype: At one of its ends the junction is not consistent with the germline gene, which may arise from a read error. V and J are TRBV4-3 and TRBJ1-1, with D possibly being TRBD1 (5 bases). The CDR3 has 15 amino acids. Germline lookup yields CDR1 LGHNA and CDR2 YSLEER. CDR3 nucleotide sequence: TGCGCCAGCAGTCAAGCGAACAGGAACAACACTGAAGCTTTCTTT. It codes for CASSQANRNNTEAFF.

Details on this clonotype: A read error is likely, as this CDR3 ends without the conserved phenylalanine or tryptophan. The CDR3 is CSVRKGAYEQYS. The CDR3 DNA follows: TGCAGCGTCCGTAAGGGGGCCTACGAGCAGTACTCC. This chain joins TRBV29-1 and TRBJ2-7; possibly TRBD1 for D (6 bases). The CDR3 is 12 amino acids. CDR1 SQVTM and CDR2 ANQGSEA come from the germline V gene. Between the trimmed V and J ends, which lost 6 bases and 2 bases, there was a span of 11 bases.

A note on this clonotype: The junction and the germline gene differ at one end; a read error may be behind it. The CDR3 protein is CDTSIQSTHTQYF. For the CDR3, the DNA is TGTGACACCTCGATACAAAGCACACATACGCAGTATTTT. The chain combines TRBV6-5 with TRBJ2-3, with D uncertain. CDR3 length: 13 amino acids. Per germline, CDR1 MNHEY and CDR2 SVGAGI.

The genes are TRBV11-3 and TRBJ1-1; D unresolved. V was clipped by 7 bases and J by 0 bases, with 6 bases between them. Per germline, CDR1 SGHNT and CDR2 YENEEA. The CDR3 loop spans 12 amino acids. The CDR3 DNA reads as TGTGCCAGCACAGGTTTGAACACTGAAGCTTTCTTT. This translates into CASTGLNTEAFF.

In the case of this clonotype: One end of the junction does not line up with germline, which may come from a read error. The chain couples TRBV12-3 or TRBV12-4 to TRBJ2-1; 11 positions agree with TRBD2. There are 17 residues in the CDR3. As DNA, the CDR3 is TGTGTCAGCACCAAAAACACCCCGGGACTAGCGGCCAATGACCAGTTCTTC. It is translated as CVSTKNTPGLAANDQFF.

The chain uses TRBV28 and TRBJ2-7; possibly TRBD2 for D (5 bases). Germline CDR1 and CDR2: MDHEN and SYDVKM. V was shortened by 6 bases and J by 10 bases, with 19 bases between the two germline ends. CDR3 size: 13 residues. The DNA of the CDR3 is TGTGCCAGCAGCAAACTAGGAGTTTACAATCAGTACTTC. It translates to CASSKLGVYNQYF.

Details on this clonotype: The junction does not match germline at one end; this may be a read error. The J gene is TRBJ2-7, the V gene TRBV29-1; the D call may be TRBD1 or TRBD2 (5 bases each). Germline lookup yields CDR1 SQVTM and CDR2 ANQGSEA. This CDR3 is 16 amino acids long. The CDR3 nucleotides read TGCAGCGCCATGACATCTGGGACCGGTACTCCCTACGAGCTGTTCTTC. Translating gives CSAMTSGTGTPYELFF.

The chain's CDR3 is CASSDGQGAWKLFF. The CDR3 bases are TGTGCCAGCAGTGACGGACAGGGGGCCTGGAAGCTGTTTTTT. The chain couples TRBV6-4 to TRBJ2-2; 11 bases line up with TRBD1. CDR3 length equals 14 residues. CDR1 and CDR2 from the germline V gene are MRHNA and SNTAGT. V shed 2 bases, J shed 12 bases, and the junction held 5 bases outside the gene matches.

Many counts were recorded for this clonotype. The genes are TRBV20-1 and TRBJ1-3; D not certain. V was shortened by 7 bases and J by 0 bases, with 13 bases between the two germline ends. Per the germline V gene, CDR1 is DFQATT and CDR2 is SNEGSKA (reference sequence). CDR3 size: 14 residues. For the CDR3, the DNA is TGCAGTGGGGTGGGCGGTTCCTCTGGAAACACCATATATTTT. Translation gives CSGVGGSSGNTIYF.

On this clonotype itself: This likely comes from a read error, as the CDR3 has no conserved phenylalanine or tryptophan at its end. The DNA is left out, because the CDR3 cannot be placed on it with certainty; the CDR3 is given as TCRdb lists it. The V call is TRBV30, the J call TRBJ1-5. The CDR3 totals 13 residues, both ends included. Germline assignment: CDR1 GTSNPN and CDR2 SVGIG (reference sequence). CDR3 sequence: CAWSVAGNQPHHC.

As concerns this clonotype: The germline gene is not matched at one end of the junction; a read error may be the cause. V and J are TRBV11-1 and TRBJ2-4, with 9 bases fitting TRBD2. The CDR3 totals 17 residues. Germline V CDR1 and CDR2: SGHAT, FQDESV (reference sequence). The CDR3 loop reads CASSFPGASGTDNIEYF. Here the CDR3 DNA reads TGTGCCAGCAGCTTTCCCGGGGCTAGCGGGACCGATAACATTGAGTACTTC.

The chain is built from TRBV28 and TRBJ2-7, with TRBD2 as a possible D gene (6 bases). The V end was cut by 4 bases, the J end by 6 bases, with 22 bases between. The V gene's germline CDR1 is MDHEN and CDR2 SYDVKM. The CDR3 extends over 16 amino acids. CDR3 nucleotides: TGTGCCAGCAGTTACCCTGGGACTCCCCAGGCGCCCGAGCAGTACTTC. Protein sequence: CASSYPGTPQAPEQYF.

Points on this clonotype: This CDR3 is missing its conserved last phenylalanine or tryptophan, likely due to a read error. The J gene is TRBJ2-3, the V gene TRBV29-1; TRBD2 matches 7 bases. The length of the CDR3 is 17 residues. Losses at the gene ends were 8 bases for V and 8 bases for J; bases not matched to a gene: 25. Looked up from germline, CDR1 is SQVTM and CDR2 is ANQGSEA. The CDR3, as DNA: TGCAGCACCCCGACAGCGGGATCCCAAAGGTTGTCGGCTACGCAGTATTCT. This sequence encodes CSTPTAGSQRLSATQYS.

The rearrangement links TRBV6-1 to TRBJ1-1; 8 positions match TRBD1. This CDR3 region has 14 residues. CDR1 and CDR2 from the germline V gene are MNHNS and SASEGT. V lost 9 bases, J lost 4 bases, and 10 bases stayed unmatched. The CDR3: CASKHGQGGTEAFF. The CDR3 DNA reads TGTGCCAGTAAACACGGACAGGGAGGCACTGAAGCTTTCTTT.

Worth noting for this clonotype: Given a much more abundant clone one base away, this may be a read error. This chain uses TRBV5-1 with TRBJ1-4; 7 bases fit TRBD1. This CDR3 has 14 residues. Germline V CDR1 and CDR2: SGHRS, YFSETQ. CDR3 protein: CTSSLGQPNEKLFF. CDR3 DNA: TGCACCAGCAGCTTGGGACAGCCTAATGAAAAACTGTTTTTT.

This clonotype was seen more than once but under ten times. Possible read error: a much larger clone is one base away. The J gene is TRBJ2-1, the V gene TRBV7-9, with TRBD2 identical over 8 bases. The CDR3 is 14 residues long. The ends lost 6 bases at V and 7 bases at J; junction bases unmatched: 8. Germline V gives CDR1 SEHNR, CDR2 FQNEAQ (reference sequence). The DNA of the CDR3 is TGTGCCAGCAGGGGGGGGACTAGTATGAATGAGCAGTTCTTC. Translation: CASRGGTSMNEQFF.

The J gene is TRBJ2-1, the V gene TRBV5-6, with D maybe TRBD2 (5 bases). With 3 bases removed from V and 4 bases from J, the gap between germline ends came to 20 bases. The CDR3 has 17 residues. The germline gives CDR1 SGHDT, CDR2 YYEEEE. As DNA, the CDR3 is TGTGCCAGCAGCTCGGGATTGGGATCATCAGGATACAATGAGCAGTTCTTC. As protein: CASSSGLGSSGYNEQFF.

In its sample, this clonotype was seen a few times. The chain uses TRBV28 and TRBJ2-7; D is unresolved. V shed 6 bases and J shed 7 bases, with 13 bases lying between them. The germline V gene has CDR1 MDHEN and CDR2 SYDVKM. The CDR3 totals 12 residues. The CDR3 DNA reads as TGTGCCAGCAGGCCACTACAGACTGAGCAGTACTTC. It yields the protein CASRPLQTEQYF.

On this clonotype: One end of the junction fails to match germline, which may point to a read error. The genes are TRBV6-6 and TRBJ2-3; 13 nucleotides align to TRBD2. The CDR3 is made up of 15 amino acids. Germline CDR1 is MNHNY and CDR2 is SVGAGI (reference sequence). In nucleotides, the CDR3 is TGTGCCAACAGAGTACTAGCGGGAGGGGCATATACGCAGTATTTC. It yields the protein CANRVLAGGAYTQYF.

About this clonotype: At one end the junction does not follow the germline gene, possibly because of a read error. V gene TRBV19 combines with J gene TRBJ2-5, with TRBD2 matching over 7 bases. The CDR3 is 14 amino acids. CDR1 and CDR2 from the germline V gene are LNHDA and SQIVND (reference sequence). Written as DNA, the CDR3 is TGTACCAGTAGTAGTGGGACTACCTTTAAGACCCAGTACTTC. Amino acids: CTSSSGTTFKTQYF.